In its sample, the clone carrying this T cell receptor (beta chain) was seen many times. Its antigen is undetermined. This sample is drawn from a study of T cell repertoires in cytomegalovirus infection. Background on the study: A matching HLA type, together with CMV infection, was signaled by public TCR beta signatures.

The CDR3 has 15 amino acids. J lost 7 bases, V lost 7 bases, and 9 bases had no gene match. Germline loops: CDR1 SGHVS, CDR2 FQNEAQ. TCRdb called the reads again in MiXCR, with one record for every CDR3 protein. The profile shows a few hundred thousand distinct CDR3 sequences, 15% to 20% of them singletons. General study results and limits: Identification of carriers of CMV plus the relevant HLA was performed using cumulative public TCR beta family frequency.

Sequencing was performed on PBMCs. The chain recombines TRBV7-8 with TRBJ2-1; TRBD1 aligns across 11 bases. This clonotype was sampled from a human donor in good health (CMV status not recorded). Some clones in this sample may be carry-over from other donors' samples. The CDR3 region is CASTAGGQGENEQFF. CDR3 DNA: TGTGCCAGCACCGCCGGGGGACAGGGGGAGAATGAGCAGTTCTTC.